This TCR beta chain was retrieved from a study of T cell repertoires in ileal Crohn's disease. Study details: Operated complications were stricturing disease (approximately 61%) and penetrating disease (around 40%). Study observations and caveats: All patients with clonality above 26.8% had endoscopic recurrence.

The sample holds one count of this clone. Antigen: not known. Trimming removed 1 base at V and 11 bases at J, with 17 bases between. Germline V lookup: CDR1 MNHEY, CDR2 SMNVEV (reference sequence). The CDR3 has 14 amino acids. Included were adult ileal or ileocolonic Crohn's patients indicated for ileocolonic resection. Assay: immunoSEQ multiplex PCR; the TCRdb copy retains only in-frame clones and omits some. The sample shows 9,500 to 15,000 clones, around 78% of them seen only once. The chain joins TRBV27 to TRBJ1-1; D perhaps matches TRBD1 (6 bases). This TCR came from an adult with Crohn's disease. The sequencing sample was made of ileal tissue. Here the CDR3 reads CASSLWGPLGLAFF. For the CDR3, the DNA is TGTGCCAGCAGTTTATGGGGGCCCCTCGGGTTGGCTTTCTTT.